This T cell receptor (beta chain) was captured by sequencing in a study of cytomegalovirus exposure and HLA in healthy donors. Study observations and caveats: Per published reports, the classifier diagnosed cytomegalovirus status with high specificity and sensitivity.

In germline, CDR1 is LGHNA, CDR2 YSLEER. The CDR3 is 17 amino acids. The V and J ends lost 0 bases and 2 bases respectively, with 16 bases between them. The PCR contained 60 Vbeta and 13 Jbeta primers. Some clones are missing from TCRdb's copy, which holds only in-frame ones; the method was immunoSEQ multiplex PCR. The table lists about 130,000 clones, roughly four fifths of them singletons, with 1.2% in the top ten. As for this clone: Its antigen is unidentified.

The clonotype comes from a girl aged 2-10 years in good health and CMV-seronegative. The sequenced material came from PBMCs. This sequence joins TRBV4-3 and TRBJ1-2, with D possibly matching TRBD1 (5 bases). CDR3 protein: CASSQDHIGQGNYGYTF. For the CDR3, the DNA is TGCGCCAGCAGCCAAGATCATATCGGGCAGGGAAACTATGGCTACACCTTC.